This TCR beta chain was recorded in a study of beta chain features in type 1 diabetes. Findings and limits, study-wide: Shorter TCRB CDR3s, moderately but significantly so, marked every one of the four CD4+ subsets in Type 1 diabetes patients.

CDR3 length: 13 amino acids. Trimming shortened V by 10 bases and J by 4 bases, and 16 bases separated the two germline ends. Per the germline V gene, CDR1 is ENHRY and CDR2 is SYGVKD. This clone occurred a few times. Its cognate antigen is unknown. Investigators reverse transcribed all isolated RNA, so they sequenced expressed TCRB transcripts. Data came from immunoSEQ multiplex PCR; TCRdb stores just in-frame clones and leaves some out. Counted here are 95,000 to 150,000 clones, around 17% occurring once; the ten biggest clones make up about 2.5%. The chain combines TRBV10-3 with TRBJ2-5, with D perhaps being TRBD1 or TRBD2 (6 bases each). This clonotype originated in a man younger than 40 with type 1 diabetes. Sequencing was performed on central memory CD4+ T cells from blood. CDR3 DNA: TGTGCCAGCGAGACTGGAGGGGGAGAGACCCAGTACTTC. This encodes CASETGGGETQYF.